The source of this TCR beta chain is a study of identical twins. V lost 6 bases and J lost 5, with 6 bases in between. This CDR3 is 11 amino acids long. From germline, CDR1 is MDHEN and CDR2 SYDVKM. This clonotype was counted ten times or more. A single record per CDR3 protein comes from TCRdb applying MiXCR to the 5' RACE reads. Of approximately 1.8 million distinct CDR3 sequences in the sample, roughly 35% were seen once. This receptor was identified in a newborn girl in good health. The chain uses TRBV28 and TRBJ2-3; D call uncertain. Sequencing input: cord blood. CDR3: CASSSRDTQYF. CDR3 nucleotides: TGTGCCAGCAGCTCCAGAGATACGCAGTATTTT.